These 21 T cell receptor beta chains share one sample of origin, sequenced in a study of blood T cells in healthy people across ages. Through a sample-barcoded 5' primer and a J-beta primer mix, a second PCR was run for 7 to 11 cycles. TCRdb re-called the 5' RACE reads through MiXCR, storing one row per CDR3 protein. This sample has 1.5 million to 2 million distinct CDR3 sequences; 40% to 55% occur once, and the top ten carry 2% to 2.5%. The sequenced material came from blood. The receptors here all came from a woman aged 40 to 50 in good health.

V and J are TRBV20-1 and TRBJ2-3; 7 bases are shared with TRBD2. CDR3 length equals 16 residues. Germline V gene lookup returns CDR1 DFQATT and CDR2 SNEGSKA (reference sequence). Losses at the gene ends were 0 bases for V and 0 bases for J; bases not matched to a gene: 6. The CDR3 loop reads CSARDPLAVSTDTQYF. CDR3 nucleotides: TGCAGTGCTAGAGATCCCCTAGCGGTTAGCACAGATACGCAGTATTTT.

This chain connects TRBV7-2 to TRBJ2-3; 10 nucleotides agree with TRBD2. Germline V gene data show CDR1 as SGHTA and CDR2 as FQGNSA. V shed 3 bases and J 5 bases; nucleotides not matched to a gene: 8. The CDR3 contains 16 residues. The CDR3 region has the DNA TGTGCCAGCAGCTTTGTCAGCGGGGGGGCAAAAGATACGCAGTATTTT. Translated: CASSFVSGGAKDTQYF.

This rearrangement joins TRBV9 to TRBJ2-3, with 8 bases lining up with TRBD1. Losses at the gene ends were 2 bases for V and 0 bases for J; bases not matched to a gene: 8. The CDR3 contains 17 residues. The germline V gene has CDR1 SGDLS and CDR2 YYNGEE. CDR3 amino acids: CASSVGWTGTSTDTQYF. As DNA, the CDR3 is TGTGCCAGCAGCGTCGGTTGGACAGGGACTAGCACAGATACGCAGTATTTT.

This clonotype came up a few times. The rearrangement links TRBV14 to TRBJ1-2, with no clear D. This CDR3 is built from 15 residues. Deletions cut 0 bases from V and 4 bases from J, with 12 bases between. The germline V gene has CDR1 SGHDN and CDR2 FVKESK. This CDR3 reads CASSQDQVYGYGYTF. The CDR3 bases are TGTGCCAGCAGCCAAGATCAGGTCTACGGCTATGGCTACACCTTC.

The V gene is TRBV5-6, the J gene TRBJ1-2; D perhaps matches TRBD1 (6 bases). Between the trimmed V and J ends, which lost 4 bases and 2 bases, there was a span of 12 bases. Per germline, CDR1 SGHDT and CDR2 YYEEEE. The CDR3 is 14 amino acids. CDR3 sequence: CASSGQTHNYGYTF. The CDR3, as DNA: TGTGCCAGCAGCGGACAGACCCACAACTATGGCTACACCTTC.

This rearrangement joins TRBV7-6 to TRBJ1-2, with a possible D match to TRBD1 (5 bases). Deletions cut 4 bases from V and 4 bases from J, with 16 bases between. The length of the CDR3 is 15 residues. Per the germline V gene, CDR1 is SGHVS and CDR2 is FNYEAQ. Here the CDR3 reads CASSSRTRDAYGYTF. As DNA, the CDR3 is TGTGCCAGCAGCTCCCGGACAAGGGATGCCTATGGCTACACCTTC.

The chain links TRBV29-1 to TRBJ1-2; tentatively, D is TRBD1 (5 bases). Trimming removed 7 bases from V and 0 bases from J, with 18 bases in between. Germline CDR1 SQVTM, CDR2 ANQGSEA. This CDR3 has 15 amino acids. The CDR3 here is CSALLSGLSNYGYTF. CDR3 bases: TGCAGCGCCTTACTTTCGGGACTATCTAACTATGGCTACACCTTC.

This clonotype was detected only a few times. The rearrangement uses TRBV7-2 and TRBJ1-1; D unresolved. This CDR3 is 17 amino acids long. V was shortened by 1 base and J by 0 bases, with 15 bases between the two germline ends. Germline CDR1 reads SGHTA; CDR2 reads FQGNSA. The CDR3 DNA reads as TGTGCCAGCAGCTTAGTGGTTGGAGTGGGCATGAACACTGAAGCTTTCTTT. This gives the protein CASSLVVGVGMNTEAFF.

The chain couples TRBV20-1 to TRBJ1-2, with 7 bases identical to TRBD1. CDR1 and CDR2 from the germline V gene are DFQATT and SNEGSKA (reference sequence). The CDR3 contains 15 residues. Germline trimming cut 6 bases from V and 5 bases from J; bases unmatched to any gene: 15. CDR3 in DNA: TGCAGTGCGCCAGGGGGGTCAGAAGTTATGTATGGCTACACCTTC. Residues: CSAPGGSEVMYGYTF.

This chain joins TRBV14 and TRBJ2-2, with a tentative D call TRBD2 (6 bases). The CDR3 is 15 amino acids. Germline V gives CDR1 SGHDN, CDR2 FVKESK. Trimming took 4 bases from V and 2 from J, leaving 11 bases between them. The CDR3 sequence: CASSPPSDNTGELFF. The CDR3 nucleotides read TGTGCCAGCAGCCCGCCTAGCGATAACACCGGGGAGCTGTTTTTT.

This clonotype was counted at least ten times. This chain connects TRBV4-3 to TRBJ2-3; a possible D gene is TRBD1 (6 bases). The CDR3 has 15 amino acids. Germline-derived CDR1 and CDR2 are LGHNA and YSLEER. V was trimmed by 1 base and J by 6 bases, leaving 14 bases between them. CDR3: CASSQADRGVDTQYF. CDR3 nucleotide sequence: TGCGCCAGCAGCCAAGCGGACAGAGGGGTGGATACGCAGTATTTT.

The chain recombines TRBV24-1 with TRBJ2-3, with D perhaps given as TRBD1 or TRBD2 (5 bases each). This CDR3 comprises 13 residues. Germline V gives CDR1 KGHDR, CDR2 SFDVKD. The ends were cut back, 3 bases at V and 6 bases at J, with 9 bases in the middle. CDR3 amino acids: CATSDGTRDTQYF. CDR3 in DNA: TGTGCCACCAGTGATGGGACCAGGGATACGCAGTATTTT.

The sample holds one count of this clonotype. This chain links TRBV6-5 with TRBJ2-1; no clear D gene. The CDR3 has 13 amino acids. The germline V and J ends were trimmed by 0 bases and 10 bases, with 10 bases remaining between them. Germline V CDR1 and CDR2: MNHEY, SVGAGI. In nucleotides, the CDR3 is TGTGCCAGCAGTTACTCGACGGCAGTAGAGCAGTTCTTC. Residues: CASSYSTAVEQFF.

The V and J genes are TRBV24-1 and TRBJ2-3; TRBD2 might be the D (6 bases). The V gene lost 0 bases and the J gene lost 4 bases, with 19 bases spanning the gap. Germline V gene lookup returns CDR1 KGHDR and CDR2 SFDVKD. The length of the CDR3 is 18 residues. The CDR3 spells CATSDLPPSDRVADTQYF. In nucleotides, the CDR3 is TGTGCCACCAGTGATTTGCCCCCTAGCGATAGGGTCGCAGATACGCAGTATTTT.

The chain joins TRBV24-1 to TRBJ2-7; 9 nucleotides match TRBD1. The CDR3 is 15 amino acids. The V and J ends lost 3 bases and 4 bases, in that order; junction bases with no gene match: 6. Germline V gives CDR1 KGHDR, CDR2 SFDVKD. CDR3 residues: CATSDPATGGYEQYF. The CDR3, as DNA: TGTGCCACCAGTGATCCCGCGACAGGGGGGTACGAGCAGTACTTC.

In this sample, this clonotype turned up a few times. The V gene is TRBV11-2, the J gene TRBJ2-7, with TRBD1 as a possible D gene (8 bases). Germline V CDR1 and CDR2: SGHAT, FQNNGV. Trimming took off 1 base at V and 3 bases at J, with 16 bases between the two ends. This CDR3 is built from 16 residues. The CDR3 coding sequence is TGTGCCAGCAGCTTAGTTTTACAGGGGGGGGGCTACGAGCAGTACTTC. Encoded protein: CASSLVLQGGGYEQYF. The complete variable domain, with remaining parts taken from reference TRBV11-2 and TRBJ2-7, reads EAGVAQSPRYKIIEKRQSVAFWCNPISGHATLYWYQQILGQGPKLLIQFQNNGVVDDSQLPKDRFSAERLKGVDSTLKIQPAKLEDSAVYLCASSLVLQGGGYEQYFGPGTRLTVT.

This clonotype came up a few times. The CDR3: CSAHGGLGAFF. For the CDR3, the DNA is TGCAGTGCGCACGGGGGGCTCGGAGCTTTCTTT. V usage is TRBV20-1 and J usage is TRBJ1-1, with a possible D match to TRBD1 (6 bases). Trimming left V 6 bases short and J 10 bases short, with 15 bases between. The CDR3 is 11 residues long. Germline V gives CDR1 DFQATT, CDR2 SNEGSKA (reference sequence).

The chain has TRBV6-2 or TRBV6-3 and TRBJ2-1, with 11 bases fitting TRBD2. V was pared by 0 bases and J by 5 bases, with 3 bases of the junction left unmatched. The CDR3 sequence is 16 residues long. The germline V gene encodes CDR1 MNHEY and CDR2 SVGEGT. CDR3 nucleotide sequence: TGTGCCAGCAGTTACTCCCTAGCGGGGGGTAACAATGAGCAGTTCTTC. The encoded protein is CASSYSLAGGNNEQFF.

V and J are TRBV9 and TRBJ2-4; 9 positions match TRBD1. The DNA matches TRBJ2-7 better at its end, which makes the J call doubtful. The CDR3 runs to 15 residues. Germline V gene data show CDR1 as SGDLS and CDR2 as YYNGEE. CDR3 residues: CASSGPGQGVDEQYF. In DNA form, the CDR3 reads TGTGCCAGCAGCGGACCGGGACAGGGCGTGGACGAGCAGTACTTC.

This clonotype was counted a single time. The V call is TRBV5-1, the J call TRBJ2-5, with a possible D match to TRBD1 (5 bases). The J call may be wrong; the DNA end is better matched by TRBJ2-1. The CDR3 extends over 15 amino acids. The germline V gene encodes CDR1 SGHRS and CDR2 YFSETQ. The CDR3 nucleotides read TGCGCCAGCAGCTTGACGGGTATGGGGCAAGAGACCCAGTTCTTC. Residues: CASSLTGMGQETQFF.

V usage is TRBV6-2 or TRBV6-3 and J usage is TRBJ2-3, with 9 bases fitting TRBD1. The CDR3 covers 16 residues. CDR1 MNHEY and CDR2 SVGEGT come from the germline V gene. The V and J ends lost 6 bases and 5 bases, in that order; junction bases with no gene match: 12. The CDR3 loop is CASSQSGTGLRDTQYF. DNA of the CDR3: TGTGCCAGCAGCCAATCCGGGACAGGGCTCCGAGATACGCAGTATTTT.